A selection of T cell receptor beta chains follows, all from one sample in a study of T cell clusters in autoimmune cytopenias. TCRdb reprocessed the multiplex PCR reads and keeps a single row for each CDR3 protein, giving no DNA. This sample contains around 5,000 distinct CDR3 sequences. These same data were also listed under a study on T cell repertoires in aging, cancer and after chemotherapy.

Sequenced: peripheral blood. Receptor source: a human donor in good health. Each CDR3 is given with its conserved first and last residue. Only part of the rows carry a size: once, few, many, or a class if the clone is expanded.

j_call clone_size v_call cdr3_aa
TRBJ2-1 . TRBV6-2/TRBV6-3 CASRRTMIYEQFF
TRBJ2-5 medium-sized TRBV29-1 CSVEARGRRSQETQYF
TRBJ2-1 . TRBV7-4 CASSLFGGVANEQFF
TRBJ2-6 medium-sized TRBV12-3/TRBV12-4 CASSLTGTGANVLTF
TRBJ1-2 . TRBV29-1 CSVDVWTGPNGYTF
TRBJ2-7 . TRBV11-1 CASSSGWTGALYEQYF
TRBJ2-3 . TRBV19 CASRHASGRATDTQYF
TRBJ2-1 . TRBV6-2/TRBV6-3 CASSQQLGLAFQFF
TRBJ2-5 . TRBV15 CATSRDQSRETQYF
TRBJ1-2 medium-sized TRBV30 CAWSFLGARERGHGYTF
TRBJ2-5 . TRBV12-3/TRBV12-4 CASSLTGVAETQYF
TRBJ2-1 . TRBV29-1 CSGAGQGGFEAFNEQFF
TRBJ2-7 . TRBV30 CAWSSPSGTGGYEQYF
TRBJ2-5 medium-sized TRBV15 CATSRSRGTETQYF
TRBJ2-1 . TRBV29-1 CSVALQAVYYNEQFF
TRBJ2-1 . TRBV20-1 CSARVGLVYNEQFF
TRBJ1-1 . TRBV30 CAWSVTDTEAFF
TRBJ2-7 . TRBV7-9 CASSLPDRTGSYEQYF
TRBJ2-7 medium-sized TRBV27 CASSLQGSSYEQYF
TRBJ1-3 medium-sized TRBV30 CAWNDGVTDTIYF
TRBJ1-5 . TRBV6-6 CASSLGDGRNQPQHF
TRBJ1-4 . TRBV5-6 CASSLWSSGREKLFF
TRBJ2-5 medium-sized TRBV19 CASSSGRGRETQYF
TRBJ1-1 . TRBV29-1 CSVGTALNTEAFF
TRBJ2-5 . TRBV27 CASSQPGQIQETQYF
TRBJ2-7 medium-sized TRBV29-1 CSVEDTAAYEQYF
TRBJ1-5 . TRBV24-1 CATSEGSWGGSQPQHF
TRBJ1-6 . TRBV6-5 CASCYDGNSPLHF
TRBJ2-3 medium-sized TRBV29-1 CSVPPGGTTDTQYF
TRBJ2-7 . TRBV7-9 CASSSGLVIGPSSYEQYF
TRBJ2-1 . TRBV5-6 CASSFEREAYEQFF
TRBJ1-1 medium-sized TRBV19 CASSIGQGNTEAFF
TRBJ1-1 . TRBV5-4 CASSLAPGQNTEAFF
TRBJ2-5 . TRBV27 CASSPGTAKETQYF
TRBJ2-3 . TRBV11-2 CASSLVLAGRADTQYF
TRBJ2-3 . TRBV29-1 CSADLAYLSTDTQYF
TRBJ2-7 . TRBV19 CASSTAQGRYEQYF
TRBJ2-1 . TRBV7-3 CASSLNSGAYNEQFF
TRBJ2-1 . TRBV19 CASSIQGVYNEQFF
TRBJ1-2 . TRBV19 CASSMYGGYTF
TRBJ2-4 . TRBV19 CASSIRLAGGKNIQYF
TRBJ2-1 . TRBV5-6 CASSLAGDSSYNEQFF
TRBJ2-1 . TRBV6-5 CASSYSGLAGSSYNEQFF
TRBJ2-3 . TRBV12-3/TRBV12-4 CASSLGSGLTYF
TRBJ1-4 . TRBV27 CASSSLGWGEKLFF
TRBJ1-4 . TRBV28 CASSLSGGASAEKLFF
TRBJ1-4 . TRBV30 CAWSEGLRWAGKLFF
TRBJ2-1 . TRBV12-3/TRBV12-4 CASSLWGDEQFF
TRBJ2-2 . TRBV19 CASRRTATRELFF
TRBJ2-5 . TRBV5-6 CASSTQAPQETQYF
TRBJ1-2 medium-sized TRBV19 CASSTPFLRGYTF